This T cell receptor beta chain was obtained from a study of CD8 T cells in ankylosing spondylitis. The study's findings and limits: Disease-linked clones reportedly concentrated significantly in matched ankylosing spondylitis synovial fluid.

By quantitative 5'-RACE with molecular barcodes, the TCR beta libraries were made. TCRdb ran MiXCR on the 5' RACE reads and lists one entry per CDR3 protein. Of 350,000 to 450,000 distinct CDR3 sequences listed, approximately 22% were seen once; the top ten hold around 13%. The CDR3 sequence is 15 residues long. The germline V gene encodes CDR1 SGHTA and CDR2 FQGTGA. V lost 0 bases and J lost 6; bases outside the gene matches: 5. Regarding this clonotype: The antigen is not known.

Sequencing used blood, either unsorted or a sorted T cell fraction (not recorded which). The clonotype comes from a male donor with ankylosing spondylitis or in good health (not recorded which). The chain couples TRBV7-3 to TRBJ2-1; 7 nucleotides agree with TRBD1. CDR3 amino acids: CASSLTGSGGNEQFF. The CDR3 nucleotides read TGTGCCAGCAGCTTAACAGGGTCAGGGGGCAATGAGCAGTTCTTC.